This TCR beta chain came from a study of cytomegalovirus exposure and HLA in healthy donors. Study results and limitations: Presence/absence analyses assumed roughly uniform sequencing depth across donors, which may not hold.

There are a few counts of this clone. Its antigen is undetermined. Amplification used 60 Vbeta primers and 13 Jbeta primers. Data came from immunoSEQ multiplex PCR; TCRdb stores just in-frame clones and leaves some out. The table has approximately 110,000 clones, about 12% seen once. Germline CDR1 reads SGHRS; CDR2 reads YFSETQ. J was trimmed by 5 bases and V by 3 bases; bases with no gene match: 10. The CDR3 extends over 16 amino acids. This sequence was found in a man aged 35-49 years in good health and CMV-seropositive. The chain is built from TRBV5-1 and TRBJ2-5, with 10 bases matching TRBD2. Specimen: PBMCs. The CDR3 sequence: CASSWETSGSEETQYF. In DNA form, the CDR3 reads TGCGCCAGCAGCTGGGAGACTAGCGGGTCAGAGGAGACCCAGTACTTC.